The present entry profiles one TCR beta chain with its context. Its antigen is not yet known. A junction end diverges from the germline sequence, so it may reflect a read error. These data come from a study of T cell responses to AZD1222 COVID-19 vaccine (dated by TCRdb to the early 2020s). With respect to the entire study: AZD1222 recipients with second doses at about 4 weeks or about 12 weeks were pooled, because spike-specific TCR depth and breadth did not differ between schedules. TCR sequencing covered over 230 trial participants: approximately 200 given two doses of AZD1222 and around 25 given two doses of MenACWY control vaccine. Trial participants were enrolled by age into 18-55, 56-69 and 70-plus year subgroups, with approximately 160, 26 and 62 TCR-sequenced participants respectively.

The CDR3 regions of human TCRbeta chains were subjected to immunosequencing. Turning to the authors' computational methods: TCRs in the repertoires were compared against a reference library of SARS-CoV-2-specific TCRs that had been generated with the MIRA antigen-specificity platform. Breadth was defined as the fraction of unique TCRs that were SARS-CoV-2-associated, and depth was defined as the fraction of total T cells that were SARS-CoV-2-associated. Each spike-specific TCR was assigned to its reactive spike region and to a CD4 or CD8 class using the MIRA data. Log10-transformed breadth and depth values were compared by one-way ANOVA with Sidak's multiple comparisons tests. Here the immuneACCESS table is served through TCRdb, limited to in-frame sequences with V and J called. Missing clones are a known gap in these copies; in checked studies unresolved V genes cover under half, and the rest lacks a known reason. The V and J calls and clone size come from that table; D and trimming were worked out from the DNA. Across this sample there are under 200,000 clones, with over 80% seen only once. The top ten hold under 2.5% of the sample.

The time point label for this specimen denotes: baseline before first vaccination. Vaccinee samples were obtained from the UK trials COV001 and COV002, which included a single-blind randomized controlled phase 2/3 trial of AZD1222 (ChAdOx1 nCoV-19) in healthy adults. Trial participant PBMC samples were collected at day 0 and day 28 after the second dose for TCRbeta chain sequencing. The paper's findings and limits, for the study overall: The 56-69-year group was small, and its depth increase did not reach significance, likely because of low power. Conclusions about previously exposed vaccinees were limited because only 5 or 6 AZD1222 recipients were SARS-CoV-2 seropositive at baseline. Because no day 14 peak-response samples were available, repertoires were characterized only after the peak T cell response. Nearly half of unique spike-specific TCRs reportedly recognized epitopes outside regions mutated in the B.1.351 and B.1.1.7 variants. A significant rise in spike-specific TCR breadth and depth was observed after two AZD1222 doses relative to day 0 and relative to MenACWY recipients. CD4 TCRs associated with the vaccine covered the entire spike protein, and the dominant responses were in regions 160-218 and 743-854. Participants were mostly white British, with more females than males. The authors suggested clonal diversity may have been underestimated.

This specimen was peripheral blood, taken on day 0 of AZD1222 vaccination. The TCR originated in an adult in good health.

The CDR3 region reads CASSEPLAATYEQYF. The bases are TGTGCCAGCAGCGAGCCCCTGGCGGCTACCTACGAACAGTACTTC. The rearranged segments are TRBV7-2 and TRBJ2-7, with the D gene call left open. The germline V gene specifies SGHTA as CDR1 and FQGNSA as CDR2. From its cysteine to its phenylalanine, the CDR3 spans 15 amino acids. Of the read, only the CDR3 DNA is kept; its 45 bases are in frame from base 1.